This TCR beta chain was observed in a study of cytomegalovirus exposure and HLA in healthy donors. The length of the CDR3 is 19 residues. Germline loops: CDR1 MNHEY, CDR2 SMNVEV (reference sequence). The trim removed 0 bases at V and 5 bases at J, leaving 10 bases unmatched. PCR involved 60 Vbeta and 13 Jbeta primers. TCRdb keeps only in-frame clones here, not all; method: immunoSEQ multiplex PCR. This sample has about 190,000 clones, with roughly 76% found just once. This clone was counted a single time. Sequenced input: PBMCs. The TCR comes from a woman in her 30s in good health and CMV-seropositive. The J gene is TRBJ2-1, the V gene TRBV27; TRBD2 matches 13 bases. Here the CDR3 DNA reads TGTGCCAGCAGTTTATCCGGGACTAGCGGGGTGTCTTCTAACAATGAGCAGTTCTTC. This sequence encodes CASSLSGTSGVSSNNEQFF.